Following are 30 T cell receptor beta chains from one sample sequenced in a study of T cell responses to AZD1222 COVID-19 vaccine. Sequencing was performed with immunoSEQ multiplex PCR; in TCRdb, only in-frame clones are kept and a portion is missing. The sample lists more than 100,000 clones; approximately 90% were seen once. Sequenced material: peripheral blood, taken on day 0 of AZD1222 vaccination. These receptors all stem from an adult in good health.

V is TRBV5-1 and J is TRBJ2-2; D may be TRBD1 (6 bases). The CDR3 sequence is 17 residues long. Trimming pared 3 bases from V and 8 bases from J, leaving 23 bases between. Germline assignment: CDR1 SGHRS and CDR2 YFSETQ. The CDR3 sequence: CASSSTQGRAGAGELFF. The DNA for the CDR3 is TGCGCCAGCAGCTCCACACAGGGCAGGGCCGGCGCTGGGGAGCTGTTTTTT.

The V and J genes are TRBV7-2 and TRBJ2-5, with a weak D call TRBD1 (7 bases). Between the trimmed V and J ends, which lost 0 bases and 5 bases, there was a span of 13 bases. Per the germline V gene, CDR1 is SGHTA and CDR2 is FQGNSA. This CDR3 spans 15 amino acids. CDR3 amino acids: CASSLAIQGGETQYF. CDR3 DNA sequence: TGTGCCAGCAGCTTAGCTATCCAGGGGGGCGAGACCCAGTACTTC.

Only one count was recorded for this clone. This rearrangement joins TRBV19 to TRBJ1-1, with D perhaps TRBD1 (6 bases). Trimming took off 4 bases at V and 9 bases at J, with 9 bases between the two ends. The CDR3 has 11 residues. The germline V gene has CDR1 LNHDA and CDR2 SQIVND (reference sequence). For the CDR3, the DNA is TGTGCCAGTAGTAGTCGGGGGCAAGCTTTCTTT. It specifies CASSSRGQAFF.

This clone was detected a few times. The chain has TRBV30 and TRBJ1-1; D might be TRBD1 (5 bases). The CDR3 is made up of 14 amino acids. Trimming shortened V by 4 bases and J by 6 bases, and 18 bases separated the two germline ends. CDR1 and CDR2 from the germline V gene are GTSNPN and SVGIG (reference sequence). Here the CDR3 reads CAWTLKGQYSEAFF. CDR3 nucleotide sequence: TGTGCCTGGACGTTAAAGGGGCAATACTCTGAAGCTTTCTTT.

The CDR3 loop is CASRKSGTDRNIQYF. CDR3 nucleotides: TGTGCCAGCAGAAAATCCGGGACAGACAGAAACATTCAGTACTTC. V and J are TRBV7-2 and TRBJ2-4; 7 bases are shared with TRBD1. The junction had 11 bases not matched to a gene; V was cut back by 6 bases and J by 6 bases. Per germline, CDR1 SGHTA and CDR2 FQGNSA. The CDR3 extends over 15 amino acids.

This chain links TRBV14 with TRBJ1-1; 9 nucleotides line up with TRBD1. CDR3 length: 16 residues. V dropped 3 bases and J dropped 1; count of bases not matched to a gene: 6. The germline CDR1 and CDR2 sequences are SGHDN and FVKESK. This CDR3 is CASSQKQGAPNTEAFF. CDR3 in DNA: TGTGCCAGCAGCCAGAAACAGGGGGCTCCGAACACTGAAGCTTTCTTT.

V is TRBV7-2 and J is TRBJ2-5; no definite D call. Between the trimmed V and J ends, which lost 2 bases and 7 bases, there was a span of 2 bases. Germline values: CDR1 SGHTA, CDR2 FQGNSA. The CDR3 is made up of 10 amino acids. The CDR3 region is CASSLSTQYF. The CDR3 coding sequence is TGTGCCAGCAGCTTATCGACCCAGTACTTC.

J is TRBJ2-1 and V is TRBV7-2; no clear D. Trimming pared 4 bases from V and 6 bases from J, leaving 7 bases between. The germline CDR1 and CDR2 sequences are SGHTA and FQGNSA. The CDR3 runs 12 residues. CDR3: CASSSPGNEQFF. In DNA, the CDR3 is TGTGCCAGCAGCTCCCCAGGCAATGAGCAGTTCTTC.

V and J are TRBV28 and TRBJ1-4, with D unclear. Looked up from germline, CDR1 is MDHEN and CDR2 is SYDVKM. Trimming took off 2 bases at V and 8 bases at J, with 6 bases between the two ends. The CDR3 length is 12 residues. The CDR3 is CASSLVGEKLFF. DNA of the CDR3: TGTGCCAGCAGTTTAGTCGGCGAAAAACTGTTTTTT. Using reference TRBV28 and TRBJ1-4 for the parts outside the CDR3, the full variable domain is DVKVTQSSRYLVKRTGEKVFLECVQDMDHENMFWYRQDPGLGLRLIYFSYDVKMKEKGDIPEGYSVSREKKERFSLILESASTNQTSMYLCASSLVGEKLFFGSGTQLSVL.

This clone was counted once. The chain links TRBV3-1 (or the pseudogene TRBV3-2) to TRBJ2-5; 8 bases line up with TRBD2. Germline CDR1 and CDR2: LGHDT and YNNKEL (reference sequence). The CDR3 runs to 15 residues. With V trimmed by 1 base and J by 5 bases, 6 bases remained unmatched. CDR3 amino acids: CASSQGAGGYETQYF. The DNA of the CDR3 is TGTGCCAGCAGCCAAGGTGCGGGGGGCTATGAGACCCAGTACTTC.

The CDR3 loop is CASSPGQGNGYTF. CDR3 DNA sequence: TGTGCCAGCAGCCCGGGACAGGGGAATGGCTACACCTTC. The chain combines TRBV7-2 with TRBJ1-2, with 10 bases matching TRBD1. Germline-derived CDR1 and CDR2 are SGHTA and FQGNSA. After removal of 5 bases from V and 6 bases from J, the junction contained 3 bases not matched to a gene. CDR3 length: 13 residues.

This rearrangement joins TRBV21-1 to TRBJ2-7; the table gives TRBD2 as D, unverified against the DNA. TRBV21-1 represents a pseudogene. The CDR3 is 14 amino acids. CDR3 amino acids: CASSAGGYSYEQYF. CDR3 coding DNA: TGTGCCAGCAGCGCGGGGGGGTACTCCTACGAGCAGTACTTC.

This clone appeared a single time. The CDR3 sequence: CASSLFRGGLSTDTQYF. DNA for the CDR3: TGTGCCAGCAGTTTATTCCGGGGGGGGCTAAGCACAGATACGCAGTATTTT. The V call is TRBV28, the J call TRBJ2-3, with TRBD2 identical over 8 bases. The CDR3 consists of 17 residues. V was pared by 1 base and J by 0 bases, with 6 bases of the junction left unmatched. Germline CDR1 MDHEN, CDR2 SYDVKM.

The chain is built from TRBV3-1 (or the pseudogene TRBV3-2) and TRBJ2-2; 9 nucleotides align to TRBD1. Germline CDR1 LGHDT, CDR2 YNNKEL (reference sequence). CDR3 length: 18 residues. With V trimmed by 4 bases and J by 6 bases, 15 bases remained unmatched. For the CDR3, the DNA is TGTGCCAGCAGCCTAACCCGCCCCGGGACAGGGCAGGCCGGGGAGCTGTTTTTT. Encoded protein: CASSLTRPGTGQAGELFF.

V usage is TRBV28 and J usage is TRBJ1-5; D is undetermined. The length of the CDR3 is 16 residues. V was trimmed by 4 bases and J by 0 bases, leaving 13 bases between them. Germline values: CDR1 MDHEN, CDR2 SYDVKM. The CDR3 DNA reads TGTGCCAGCAGTTCAATCAGTCTCTATAGCAATCAGCCCCAGCATTTT. It specifies CASSSISLYSNQPQHF.

This chain joins TRBV27 and TRBJ2-1; 10 positions match TRBD2. With V trimmed by 4 bases and J by 9 bases, 6 bases remained unmatched. Germline assignment: CDR1 MNHEY and CDR2 SMNVEV (reference sequence). CDR3 size: 14 residues. In DNA, the CDR3 is TGTGCCAGCAGTTCCCTAGCGGGGGAGGGTGAGCAGTTCTTC. This sequence encodes CASSSLAGEGEQFF.

This clone showed up just once. The gene calls are TRBV24-1 and TRBJ2-3, with 15 positions matching TRBD2. J lost 3 bases, V lost 4 bases, and 4 bases had no gene match. CDR3 length: 17 residues. Germline values: CDR1 KGHDR, CDR2 SFDVKD. The CDR3 DNA reads as TGTGCCACCAGTGACCGCGGGACTAGCGGGGGGACAGATACGCAGTATTTT. Residues: CATSDRGTSGGTDTQYF.

The rearrangement joins TRBV7-9 to TRBJ2-2; D is possibly TRBD2 (5 bases). Germline V gene data show CDR1 as SEHNR and CDR2 as FQNEAQ (reference sequence). Trimming took off 5 bases at V and 2 bases at J, with 12 bases between the two ends. The CDR3 contains 15 residues. The CDR3, as DNA: TGTGCCAGCAGCCCGCGGGTAGCCAACACCGGGGAGCTGTTTTTT. Protein: CASSPRVANTGELFF. Based on the CDR3 plus reference TRBV7-9 and TRBJ2-2, the full variable domain is DTGVSQNPRHKITKRGQNVTFRCDPISEHNRLYWYRQTLGQGPEFLTYFQNEAQLEKSRLLSDRFSAERPKGSFSTLEIQRTEQGDSAMYLCASSPRVANTGELFFGEGSRLTVL.

The chain has TRBV30 and TRBJ2-7, with D tentatively TRBD1 or TRBD2 (5 bases each). The germline gives CDR1 GTSNPN, CDR2 SVGIG (reference sequence). The CDR3 length is 15 residues. The V gene lost 2 bases and the J gene lost 6 bases, with 20 bases spanning the gap. The CDR3 is CAWSPSGATLLEQYF. The CDR3 DNA reads TGTGCCTGGAGTCCCTCCGGGGCAACTCTCCTCGAGCAGTACTTC. The variable domain in full, completed from reference TRBV30 and TRBJ2-7, reads SQTIHQWPATLVQPVGSPLSLECTVEGTSNPNLYWYRQAAGRGLQLLFYSVGIGQISSEVPQNLSASRPQDRQFILSSKKLLLSDSGFYLCAWSPSGATLLEQYFGPGTRLTVT.

The rearrangement links TRBV5-1 to TRBJ2-3; D not resolved. Germline loops: CDR1 SGHRS, CDR2 YFSETQ. This CDR3 has 14 residues. The V end was cut by 0 bases, the J end by 4 bases, with 9 bases between. The CDR3 sequence: CASSLGRGSDTQYF. The CDR3 DNA reads TGCGCCAGCAGCTTGGGTCGTGGTTCAGATACGCAGTATTTT.

This rearrangement joins TRBV24-1 to TRBJ2-3; no clear D. The V end was cut by 0 bases, the J end by 2 bases, with 5 bases between. This CDR3 spans 14 amino acids. Per the germline V gene, CDR1 is KGHDR and CDR2 is SFDVKD. CDR3 sequence: CATSDLEFTDTQYF. The CDR3 nucleotides are TGTGCCACCAGTGATTTGGAATTCACAGATACGCAGTATTTT.

The chain recombines TRBV5-1 with TRBJ2-3; D perhaps matches TRBD1 (5 bases). Trimming took 4 bases from V and 2 from J, leaving 11 bases between them. Germline CDR1 is SGHRS and CDR2 is YFSETQ. There are 14 residues in the CDR3. The CDR3: CASSSRTYTDTQYF. The DNA of the CDR3 is TGCGCCAGCAGCAGTCGGACATACACAGATACGCAGTATTTT.

The sample holds one count of this clone. This chain joins TRBV24-1 and TRBJ2-7; 9 positions agree with TRBD1. Germline values: CDR1 KGHDR, CDR2 SFDVKD. The CDR3 is 15 amino acids. V was clipped by 3 bases and J by 4 bases; unmatched bases: 6. The CDR3 nucleotides read TGTGCCACCAGTGATCCGGGACAGGGAATATACGAGCAGTACTTC. This translates into CATSDPGQGIYEQYF.

This rearrangement joins TRBV4-1 to TRBJ2-7; unclear D gene. V dropped 0 bases and J dropped 0 bases, with 12 bases sitting between them. Germline CDR1 is MGHRA and CDR2 is YSYEKL. There are 16 residues in the CDR3. In DNA form, the CDR3 reads TGCGCCAGCAGCCAAGAGGTTGGCAGGAGCTCCTACGAGCAGTACTTC. Its translation: CASSQEVGRSSYEQYF.

The V and J genes are TRBV7-2 and TRBJ1-3; D uncertain. The CDR3 consists of 14 residues. Trimming took off 0 bases at V and 7 bases at J, with 10 bases between the two ends. Germline V CDR1 and CDR2: SGHTA, FQGNSA. The CDR3 here is CASSLAGGSNTIYF. DNA of the CDR3: TGTGCCAGCAGCTTAGCGGGAGGGAGCAACACCATATATTTT. Combining the CDR3 with reference TRBV7-2 and TRBJ1-3 gives the whole variable domain GAGVSQSPSNKVTEKGKDVELRCDPISGHTALYWYRQSLGQGLEFLIYFQGNSAPDKSGLPSDRFSAERTGGSVSTLTIQRTQQEDSAVYLCASSLAGGSNTIYFGEGSWLTVV.

V usage is TRBV29-1 and J usage is TRBJ2-7; TRBD1 might be the D (6 bases). The CDR3 length is 11 residues. Germline CDR1 is SQVTM and CDR2 is ANQGSEA. Trimming pared 4 bases from V and 3 bases from J, leaving 7 bases between. CDR3: CSVADSYEQYF. CDR3 nucleotide sequence: TGCAGCGTTGCGGACAGCTACGAGCAGTACTTC.

The chain carries TRBV5-1 and TRBJ1-4, with D tentatively TRBD1 (6 bases). The length of the CDR3 is 14 residues. V lost 4 bases and J lost 8, with 15 bases in between. Germline lookup yields CDR1 SGHRS and CDR2 YFSETQ. CDR3 sequence reads: CASSLGASKEKLFF. The CDR3 region has the DNA TGCGCCAGCAGCCTGGGGGCATCGAAAGAAAAACTGTTTTTT.

This chain joins TRBV7-3 and TRBJ2-1; TRBD2 aligns across 7 bases. The CDR3 is 17 amino acids. Trimming at V came to 5 bases and at J to 0 bases, leaving 10 bases not matched to a gene. The V gene's germline CDR1 is SGHTA and CDR2 FQGTGA. CDR3: CASSRIPSGSSYNEQFF. Here the CDR3 DNA reads TGTGCCAGCAGCCGAATCCCTAGCGGAAGCTCCTACAATGAGCAGTTCTTC.

The chain joins TRBV7-8 to TRBJ1-1; a weak D match, TRBD1 (5 bases). This CDR3 spans 13 amino acids. Per germline, CDR1 SGHVS and CDR2 FQNEAQ. Trimming shortened V by 2 bases and J by 6 bases, and 10 bases separated the two germline ends. The CDR3 bases are TGTGCCAGCAGCTTAAGAGAGGGACCTGAAGCTTTCTTT. It encodes CASSLREGPEAFF.

The chain links TRBV27 to TRBJ2-7; 7 nucleotides agree with TRBD1. Looked up from germline, CDR1 is MNHEY and CDR2 is SMNVEV (reference sequence). The J segment lost 7 bases and the V segment lost 2 bases, leaving 2 bases of the junction unmatched. The CDR3 contains 12 residues. Here the CDR3 DNA reads TGTGCCAGCAGTTTAAGGGGGCGAGAGCAGTACTTC. It codes for CASSLRGREQYF.